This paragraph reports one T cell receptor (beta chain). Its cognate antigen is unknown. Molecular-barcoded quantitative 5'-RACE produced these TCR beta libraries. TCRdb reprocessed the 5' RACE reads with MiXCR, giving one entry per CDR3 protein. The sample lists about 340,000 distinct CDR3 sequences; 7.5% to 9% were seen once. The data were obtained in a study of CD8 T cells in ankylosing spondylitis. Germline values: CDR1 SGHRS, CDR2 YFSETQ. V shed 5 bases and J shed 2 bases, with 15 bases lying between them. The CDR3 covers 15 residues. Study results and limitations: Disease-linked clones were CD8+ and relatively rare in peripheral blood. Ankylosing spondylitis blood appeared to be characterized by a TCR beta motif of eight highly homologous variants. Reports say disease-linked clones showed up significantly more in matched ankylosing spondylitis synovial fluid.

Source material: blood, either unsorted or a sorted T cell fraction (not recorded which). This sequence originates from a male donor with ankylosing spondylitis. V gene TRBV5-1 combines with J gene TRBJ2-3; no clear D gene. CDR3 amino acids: CASRFLPGSTDTQYF. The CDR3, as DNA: TGCGCCAGCAGATTTTTACCGGGCTCCACAGATACGCAGTATTTT.